This is a list of T cell receptor beta chains from one sample in a study of OX40 agonist ivuxolimab in advanced cancers. Produced via immunoSEQ multiplex PCR; TCRdb's table is partial and in-frame only. The profile shows 8,000 to 10,000 clones, 70% of them singletons. The input for sequencing was CD4+ or CD8+ T cells sorted from blood, taken in a trial of the OX40 agonist ivuxolimab. Receptors were obtained from an adult with an advanced solid tumor such as melanoma, head and neck, liver or kidney cancer. CDR3s include the opening cysteine and the closing phenylalanine or tryptophan.

TRBV29-1	CSVVTGQGQDTQYF
TRBV28	CASNQGQIIDMNTEAFF
TRBV9	CASSVSGAITDTQYF
TRBV28	CASSLKAGGGGSYEQYF
TRBV6-6	CASSYPLGPHEQFF
TRBV6-6	CASIPGQGYYEQYF
TRBV2	CASSEIGGSHTEQFF
TRBV7-9	CASSLVVGSGANVLTF
TRBV15	CATSSVPGQGDEQYF
TRBV19	CASSIGNTEAFF
TRBV7-2	CASSLARSYEQYF
TRBV28	CASRRDDRGRETQYF
TRBV28	CASSLNQGRTNEKLFF
TRBV6-4	CASSVTGEEQFF
TRBV29-1	CSVIFGQGNQPQHF
TRBV19	CASAPGAATNEKLFF
TRBV27	CASSFPIGGRLYNEQFF
TRBV7-9	CASSLGTQPQHF
TRBV4-3	CASSQGLPSGNTIYF
TRBV10-3	CAISEMASGALYNEQFF
TRBV27	CASSSDPGWLTQHF
TRBV2	CASRTSGNTGELFF
TRBV4-1	CASSQGDTQYF
TRBV27	CASSPGGVGEQYF
TRBV4-2	CASSQGGYEQYF
TRBV5-1	CASSWSGSGTGELFF
TRBV6-5	CASSYSSRNTEAFF
TRBV19	CATSSVYEQYF
TRBV9	CASSASGVSSYEQYF
TRBV4-1	CASSQGGTTDTQYF
TRBV27	CASSPSGLGTEAFF
TRBV11-1	CASSTDTSRYYGYTF
TRBV27	CASSESSERGAYEQYF
TRBV13	CASSLGHYLGTGELFF
TRBV7-2	CASSSAPDTQYF
TRBV6-5	CASSPSGWNQETQYF
TRBV10-3	CAISESAVPSYGYTF
TRBV7-6	CASSATPQGAFGELFF
TRBV7-3	CASSPTGGGSEQFF
TRBV7-9	CASSFAQGTYEQYF
TRBV21-1	CASRNGSFADTQYF
TRBV13	CASSESGGLSYEQYF
TRBV28	CASSPLLGSGQPQHF
TRBV4-1	CASSLEERGPYEQYF
TRBV7-9	CASSLVQGGSEAFF
TRBV7-2	CASSLAVGGGVTITDTQYF